Listed here are 27 T cell receptor beta chains from one sample, sequenced in a study of CD8+ T cells in alopecia areata. Extracted RNA was reverse transcribed, and the resulting cDNA served as sequencing template. Measured with immunoSEQ multiplex PCR; TCRdb has only the in-frame clones, and not every one. Here the sample spans 90,000 to 130,000 clones, over 55% being singletons. Sequencing was performed on NKG2D-low CD8+ T cells sorted from blood. The receptors come from a human donor with alopecia areata.

V and J are TRBV28 and TRBJ2-3; D not resolved. Trimming removed 4 bases from V and 3 bases from J, with 23 bases in between. The CDR3 loop spans 18 amino acids. Germline values: CDR1 MDHEN, CDR2 SYDVKM. CDR3 DNA sequence: TGTGCCAGCAGTTCCTCTATAGATCTCTCCACGATTACAGATACGCAGTATTTT. Translation gives CASSSSIDLSTITDTQYF. Complete variable domain (other parts from reference TRBV28 and TRBJ2-3): DVKVTQSSRYLVKRTGEKVFLECVQDMDHENMFWYRQDPGLGLRLIYFSYDVKMKEKGDIPEGYSVSREKKERFSLILESASTNQTSMYLCASSSSIDLSTITDTQYFGPGTRLTVL.

This clone has at least ten counts. This sequence joins TRBV18 and TRBJ1-2; TRBD1 is a possible D gene (5 bases). CDR1 KGHSH and CDR2 LQKENI come from the germline V gene. This CDR3 is 14 amino acids long. V was pared by 3 bases and J by 4 bases, with 12 bases between. CDR3 nucleotides: TGTGCCAGCTCACCTCCGACAGAAAGCTATGGCTACACCTTC. It yields the protein CASSPPTESYGYTF.

The chain uses TRBV7-9 and TRBJ1-4; 9 bases line up with TRBD1. In germline, CDR1 is SEHNR, CDR2 FQNEAQ (reference sequence). This CDR3 spans 15 amino acids. Losses at the gene ends were 5 bases for V and 4 bases for J; bases not matched to a gene: 5. CDR3 in amino acids: CASSQSGQGNEKLFF. The CDR3 nucleotides are TGTGCCAGCAGCCAATCGGGACAGGGTAATGAAAAACTGTTTTTT.

The chain links TRBV5-1 to TRBJ1-1; 10 bases line up with TRBD1. Germline V CDR1 and CDR2: SGHRS, YFSETQ. The junction had 4 bases not matched to a gene; V was cut back by 0 bases and J by 5 bases. There are 15 residues in the CDR3. CDR3 loop: CASSLETGGFTEAFF. The CDR3 bases are TGCGCCAGCAGCTTGGAGACAGGGGGCTTTACTGAAGCTTTCTTT.

This clone turned up a few times. The CDR3 DNA reads TGTGCCACTAATGAGCAGTTCTTC. As protein: CATNEQFF. The V gene is TRBV11-2, the J gene TRBJ2-1, with D hard to call. The CDR3 totals 8 residues. Trimming cost V 10 bases and J 7 bases, with 2 bases left between them. The germline V gene encodes CDR1 SGHAT and CDR2 FQNNGV.

The chain is built from TRBV28 and TRBJ2-7, with D maybe TRBD1 (5 bases). Germline V gene data show CDR1 as MDHEN and CDR2 as SYDVKM. This CDR3 is built from 14 residues. The ends were cut back, 5 bases at V and 6 bases at J, with 17 bases in the middle. The CDR3 sequence is CASSPRVASGEQYF. The DNA of the CDR3 is TGTGCCAGCAGTCCCAGGGTGGCCTCTGGCGAGCAGTACTTC.

This clone was recorded a few times. The chain joins TRBV30 to TRBJ1-5; D is perhaps TRBD1 (5 bases). The CDR3 length is 13 residues. V was cut by 4 bases and J by 4 bases, with 11 bases left in between. Germline CDR1 is GTSNPN and CDR2 is SVGIG (reference sequence). As DNA, the CDR3 is TGTGCCTGGAATGGGGCAGAAAATCAGCCCCAGCATTTT. Protein sequence: CAWNGAENQPQHF. Based on the CDR3 plus reference TRBV30 and TRBJ1-5, the full variable domain is SQTIHQWPATLVQPVGSPLSLECTVEGTSNPNLYWYRQAAGRGLQLLFYSVGIGQISSEVPQNLSASRPQDRQFILSSKKLLLSDSGFYLCAWNGAENQPQHFGDGTRLSIL.

The chain recombines TRBV27 with TRBJ2-3, with D tentatively TRBD2 (6 bases). Between the trimmed V and J ends, which lost 4 bases and 6 bases, there was a span of 11 bases. CDR3 size: 13 residues. Per germline, CDR1 MNHEY and CDR2 SMNVEV (reference sequence). CDR3 DNA: TGTGCCAGCAGTTCCGGGAGCTGGGATACGCAGTATTTT. Translation: CASSSGSWDTQYF.

V is TRBV19 and J is TRBJ2-3, with a tentative D call TRBD2 (5 bases). Trimming took 4 bases from V and 2 from J, leaving 7 bases between them. Germline loops: CDR1 LNHDA, CDR2 SQIVND (reference sequence). The CDR3 loop spans 13 amino acids. CDR3 protein: CASSTSPTDTQYF. CDR3 sequence (DNA): TGTGCCAGTAGTACTAGCCCCACAGATACGCAGTATTTT.

This clone has more than one count but fewer than ten. The V gene is TRBV19, the J gene TRBJ1-2, with D possibly matching TRBD1 (5 bases). V shed 6 bases and J shed 0 bases, with 14 bases lying between them. CDR1 LNHDA and CDR2 SQIVND come from the germline V gene (reference sequence). CDR3 length equals 15 residues. The CDR3 is CASSTRGGANYGYTF. The CDR3 nucleotides are TGTGCCAGTAGCACCCGCGGGGGAGCTAACTATGGCTACACCTTC.

V is TRBV7-3 and J is TRBJ2-7, with D possibly matching TRBD2 (6 bases). Germline V gene lookup returns CDR1 SGHTA and CDR2 FQGTGA. The CDR3 consists of 14 residues. Trimming removed 3 bases from V and 4 bases from J, with 13 bases in between. In DNA form, the CDR3 reads TGTGCCAGCAGCTTGACCGGGAGCATATACGAGCAGTACTTC. Its protein is CASSLTGSIYEQYF.

The chain employs TRBV2 and TRBJ2-7; weak D call: TRBD1 (6 bases). Germline lookup yields CDR1 SNHLY and CDR2 FYNNEI. V dropped 0 bases and J dropped 4 bases, with 10 bases sitting between them. CDR3 length equals 14 residues. DNA for the CDR3: TGTGCCAGCAGTGAAGCAGGGGGTGGATACGAGCAGTACTTC. Translation gives CASSEAGGGYEQYF.

The rearrangement uses TRBV10-3 and TRBJ2-5, with D hard to call. Trimming removed 2 bases from V and 2 bases from J, with 6 bases in between. The CDR3 is 13 residues long. The germline gives CDR1 ENHRY, CDR2 SYGVKD. The CDR3 region is CAISETRQETQYF. The CDR3 coding sequence is TGTGCCATCAGTGAGACCCGTCAAGAGACCCAGTACTTC.

V is TRBV27 and J is TRBJ2-5, with a weak D call TRBD1 (6 bases). Germline CDR1 reads MNHEY; CDR2 reads SMNVEV (reference sequence). This CDR3 spans 14 amino acids. V lost 8 bases and J lost 2, with 15 bases in between. The CDR3 DNA sequence: TGTGCCAGCCGACCGGACAGCAGACAAGAGACCCAGTACTTC. It yields the protein CASRPDSRQETQYF.

This clone was seen more than once but under ten times. The genes are TRBV7-9 and TRBJ2-3; 14 bases match TRBD2. Germline V lookup: CDR1 SEHNR, CDR2 FQNEAQ (reference sequence). This CDR3 is 17 amino acids long. The V and J ends lost 5 bases and 3 bases, in that order; junction bases with no gene match: 7. This CDR3 reads CASSDGLAGGRTDTQYF. The DNA of the CDR3 is TGTGCCAGCAGCGACGGACTAGCGGGAGGAAGAACAGATACGCAGTATTTT.

This clone is categorized as medium-sized. The chain couples TRBV7-9 to TRBJ1-2, with D hard to call. The CDR3 extends over 12 amino acids. Trimming took off 5 bases at V and 2 bases at J, with 6 bases between the two ends. Per the germline V gene, CDR1 is SEHNR and CDR2 is FQNEAQ (reference sequence). CDR3 DNA sequence: TGTGCCAGCAGCGCGGACAACTATGGCTACACCTTC. It yields the protein CASSADNYGYTF.

The CDR3 sequence: CASSYEQYF. Written as DNA, the CDR3 is TGTGCCAGCAGCTACGAGCAGTACTTC. The rearrangement links TRBV4-2 to TRBJ2-7; unclear D gene. CDR1 LGHNA and CDR2 YNFKEQ come from the germline V gene. There are 9 residues in the CDR3. V lost 5 bases and J lost 4, with 0 bases in between.

The genes are TRBV13 and TRBJ2-5; TRBD2 aligns across 9 bases. The J call is doubtful: the DNA matches TRBJ2-7 better. Germline V gene sequence: CDR1 PRHDT, CDR2 FYEKMQ (reference sequence). The length of the CDR3 is 16 residues. DNA of the CDR3: TGTGCCAGCAGCCCAGGGGCCGCTAGCGGGATTTACGAGCAGTACTTC. Amino acid sequence: CASSPGAASGIYEQYF.

This chain joins TRBV9 and TRBJ2-7, with a possible D match to TRBD2 (5 bases). The V gene lost 3 bases and the J gene lost 6 bases, with 10 bases spanning the gap. The CDR3 totals 12 residues. Germline-derived CDR1 and CDR2 are SGDLS and YYNGEE. The CDR3 loop is CASSGTYGEQYF. The CDR3 DNA is TGTGCCAGCAGCGGGACTTACGGCGAGCAGTACTTC.

V gene TRBV7-9 combines with J gene TRBJ2-5; 7 bases line up with TRBD1. Germline CDR1 and CDR2: SEHNR and FQNEAQ (reference sequence). The length of the CDR3 is 14 residues. The V gene end was trimmed by 6 bases and the J gene end by 5 bases; junction bases not matched to a gene: 9. Written as DNA, the CDR3 is TGTGCCAGCAGTCCGGGACAGCTATTGGAGACCCAGTACTTC. Protein: CASSPGQLLETQYF.

The rearrangement joins TRBV19 to TRBJ1-2; D is possibly TRBD1 (5 bases). This CDR3 comprises 14 residues. Deletions cut 7 bases from V and 4 bases from J, with 16 bases between. Germline V CDR1 and CDR2: LNHDA, SQIVND (reference sequence). CDR3 DNA: TGTGCCAGTAAGGGCCTGGGGGGAAGCTATGGCTACACCTTC. Its protein is CASKGLGGSYGYTF.

The chain carries TRBV5-1 and TRBJ2-7, with 7 positions matching TRBD1. With 6 bases clipped from V and 1 base from J, the junction kept 7 bases outside the gene matches. The CDR3 runs to 14 residues. Per germline, CDR1 SGHRS and CDR2 YFSETQ. The CDR3 loop is CASNGDSRSYEQYF. The CDR3 DNA follows: TGCGCCAGCAACGGGGACAGCCGTTCCTACGAGCAGTACTTC.

The rearrangement joins TRBV13 to TRBJ1-2, with D perhaps TRBD1 (6 bases). The CDR3 contains 13 residues. Germline loops: CDR1 PRHDT, CDR2 FYEKMQ (reference sequence). Between the trimmed V and J ends, which lost 4 bases and 4 bases, there was a span of 10 bases. This CDR3 is CASSSGQSYGYTF. CDR3 nucleotide sequence: TGTGCCAGCAGCTCGGGACAAAGCTATGGCTACACCTTC.

The rearrangement uses TRBV18 and TRBJ2-2; 10 bases agree with TRBD2. CDR3 length equals 19 residues. The V and J ends lost 1 base and 4 bases, in that order; junction bases with no gene match: 12. Germline assignment: CDR1 KGHSH and CDR2 LQKENI. This chain's CDR3 is CASSPRLAGALNPTGELFF. The CDR3 DNA is TGTGCCAGCTCACCACGTCTAGCGGGAGCCCTTAATCCCACCGGGGAGCTGTTTTTT.

The rearrangement joins TRBV13 to TRBJ2-1; 7 nucleotides align to TRBD2. Germline V gene data show CDR1 as PRHDT and CDR2 as FYEKMQ (reference sequence). Trimming cost V 0 bases and J 7 bases; bases outside gene matches: 6. CDR3 length equals 15 residues. DNA of the CDR3: TGTGCCAGCAGCTTAGGTCCTAGCGGCAGAAATGAGCAGTTCTTC. Translation gives CASSLGPSGRNEQFF.

The V and J genes are TRBV11-1 and TRBJ2-7, with 9 bases aligning to TRBD1. Germline V CDR1 and CDR2: SGHAT, FQDESV (reference sequence). This CDR3 spans 16 amino acids. V dropped 2 bases and J dropped 6; count of bases not matched to a gene: 11. The CDR3 is CASSLNPGQGYFEQYF. CDR3 sequence (DNA): TGTGCCAGCAGCTTAAATCCGGGACAGGGATACTTCGAGCAGTACTTC. The entire variable domain, with the rest obtained from reference TRBV11-1 and TRBJ2-7, is as follows: EAEVAQSPRYKITEKSQAVAFWCDPISGHATLYWYRQILGQGPELLVQFQDESVVDDSQLPKDRFSAERLKGVDSTLKIQPAELGDSAMYLCASSLNPGQGYFEQYFGPGTRLTVT.

This clone was found a few times. The rearrangement uses TRBV7-3 and TRBJ2-3; 7 bases fit TRBD1. Germline CDR1 reads SGHTA; CDR2 reads FQGTGA. After removal of 5 bases from V and 2 bases from J, the junction contained 7 bases not matched to a gene. CDR3 length: 15 residues. CDR3 sequence reads: CASSDRVRDTDTQYF. CDR3 DNA: TGTGCCAGCAGCGACAGGGTGAGAGACACAGATACGCAGTATTTT.